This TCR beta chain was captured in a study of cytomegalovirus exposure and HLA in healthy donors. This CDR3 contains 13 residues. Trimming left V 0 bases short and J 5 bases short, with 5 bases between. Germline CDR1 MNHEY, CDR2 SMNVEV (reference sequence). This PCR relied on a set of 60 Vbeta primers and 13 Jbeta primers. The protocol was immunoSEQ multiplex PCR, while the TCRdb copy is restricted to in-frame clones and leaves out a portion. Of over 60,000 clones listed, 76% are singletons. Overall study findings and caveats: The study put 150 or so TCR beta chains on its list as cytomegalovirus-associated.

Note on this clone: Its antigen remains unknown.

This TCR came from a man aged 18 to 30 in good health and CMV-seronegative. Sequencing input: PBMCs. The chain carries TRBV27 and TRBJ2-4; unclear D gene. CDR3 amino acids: CASSLSSENIQYF. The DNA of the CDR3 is TGTGCCAGCAGTTTATCTTCAGAAAACATTCAGTACTTC.